This T cell receptor (beta chain) was obtained from a study of response to subunit inactivated influenza vaccine. This clonotype was seen a few times. Its antigen is undetermined. TCRdb recomputed calls from the RT-PCR reads with MiXCR, one row per CDR3 protein. This table holds 540,000 or so distinct CDR3 sequences, roughly 13% found once. Whole-study findings and limits: There was a suggestion from the authors that each seasonal influenza vaccination recruits few new T cells.

The CDR3 has 15 residues. In germline, CDR1 is SGHRS, CDR2 YFSETQ. After removal of 4 bases from V and 4 bases from J, the junction contained 4 bases not matched to a gene. This receptor was identified in a man between 50 and 59 years old who received an inactivated influenza vaccine. The chain uses TRBV5-1 and TRBJ2-3, with 12 bases matching TRBD2. The source was PBMCs from blood, collected roughly 48 days after vaccination. CDR3 DNA sequence: TGCGCCAGCAGCCGACTAGCGGGGGTCTCAGATACGCAGTATTTT. Translating gives CASSRLAGVSDTQYF.